This T cell receptor beta chain came from a study of shared clonotypes between healthy human individuals. The V gene's germline CDR1 is MNHNS and CDR2 SASEGT. Trimming stripped 6 bases from V and 0 bases from J, with 11 bases between. The CDR3 is 15 residues long. For unsorted samples, genomic DNA was extracted from around 86 million PBMCs. This clone was recorded only once. Genomic DNA (from each subset) was split evenly across several immunoSEQ plates. Sequencing used immunoSEQ multiplex PCR; TCRdb keeps in-frame clones, though not all of them. The repertoire has about 490,000 clones, 76% of them found once; the top ten carry over 10%.

V usage is TRBV6-1 and J usage is TRBJ2-2; no clear D gene. The source is a woman aged 40 to 50 in good health. Some clones in this sample may be carry-over from other donors' samples. Sequencing used PBMCs. CDR3 loop: CASRKVRSNTGELFF. CDR3 coding DNA: TGTGCCAGCAGGAAGGTCAGATCGAACACCGGGGAGCTGTTTTTT.